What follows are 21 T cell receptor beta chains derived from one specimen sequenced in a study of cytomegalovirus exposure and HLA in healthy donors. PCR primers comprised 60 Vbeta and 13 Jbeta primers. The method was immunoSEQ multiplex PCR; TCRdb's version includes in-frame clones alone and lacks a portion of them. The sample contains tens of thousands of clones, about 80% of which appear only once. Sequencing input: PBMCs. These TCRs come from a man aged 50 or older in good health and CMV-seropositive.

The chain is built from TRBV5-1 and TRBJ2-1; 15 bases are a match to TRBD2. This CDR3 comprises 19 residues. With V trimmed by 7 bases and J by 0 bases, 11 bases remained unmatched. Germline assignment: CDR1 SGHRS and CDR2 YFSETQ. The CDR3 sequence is CASPRGLAGGRSSYNEQFF. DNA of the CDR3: TGCGCCAGCCCCCGAGGACTAGCGGGAGGGCGGAGCTCCTACAATGAGCAGTTCTTC.

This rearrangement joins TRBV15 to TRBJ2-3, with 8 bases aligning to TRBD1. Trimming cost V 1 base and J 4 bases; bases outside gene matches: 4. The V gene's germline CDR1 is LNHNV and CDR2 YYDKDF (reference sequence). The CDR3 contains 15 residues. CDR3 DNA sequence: TGTGCCACCAGCAGAGGAGGACAGGGCGCAGATACGCAGTATTTT. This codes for CATSRGGQGADTQYF.

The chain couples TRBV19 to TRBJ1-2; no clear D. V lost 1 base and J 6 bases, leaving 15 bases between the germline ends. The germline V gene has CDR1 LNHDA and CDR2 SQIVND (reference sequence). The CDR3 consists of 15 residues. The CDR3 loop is CASSIARAGFHGYTF. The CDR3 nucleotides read TGTGCCAGTAGTATAGCAAGGGCGGGGTTCCATGGCTACACCTTC.

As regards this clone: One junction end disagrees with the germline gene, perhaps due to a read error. The CDR3 region has the DNA TGTTCCAGCAGCTTAGCAGCGGGGGTCTCCTACAATGAGCAGTTCTTC. It translates to CSSSLAAGVSYNEQFF. The chain has TRBV7-9 and TRBJ2-1, with TRBD2 identical over 8 bases. CDR1 is SEHNR, CDR2 FQNEAQ, per germline (reference sequence). CDR3 length: 16 amino acids.

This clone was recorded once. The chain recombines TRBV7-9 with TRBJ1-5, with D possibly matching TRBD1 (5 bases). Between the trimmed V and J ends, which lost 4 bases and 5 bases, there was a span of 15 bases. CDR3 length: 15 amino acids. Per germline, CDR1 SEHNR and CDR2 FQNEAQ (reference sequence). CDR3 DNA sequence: TGTGCCAGCAGCTCGGCGGGGGGGGGTGATCAGCCCCAGCATTTT. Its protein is CASSSAGGGDQPQHF.

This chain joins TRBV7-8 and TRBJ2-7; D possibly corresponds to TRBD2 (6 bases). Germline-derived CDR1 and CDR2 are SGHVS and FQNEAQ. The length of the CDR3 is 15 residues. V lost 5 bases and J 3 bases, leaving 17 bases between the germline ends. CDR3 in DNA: TGTGCCAGCAGCACCCCGGAGGGGCGGGACTACGAGCAGTACTTC. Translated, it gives CASSTPEGRDYEQYF.

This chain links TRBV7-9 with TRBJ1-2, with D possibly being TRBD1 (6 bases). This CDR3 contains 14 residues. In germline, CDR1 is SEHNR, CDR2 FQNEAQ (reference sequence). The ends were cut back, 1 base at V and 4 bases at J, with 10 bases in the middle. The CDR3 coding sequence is TGTGCCAGCAGCTTAGAAGGGGGTTCCTATGGCTACACCTTC. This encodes CASSLEGGSYGYTF.

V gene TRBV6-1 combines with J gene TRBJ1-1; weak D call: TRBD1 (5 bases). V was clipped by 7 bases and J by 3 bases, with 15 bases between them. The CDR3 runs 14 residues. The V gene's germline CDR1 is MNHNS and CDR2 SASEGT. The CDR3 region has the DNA TGTGCCAGCACCCCCTTAGGGGAATACACTGAAGCTTTCTTT. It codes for CASTPLGEYTEAFF.

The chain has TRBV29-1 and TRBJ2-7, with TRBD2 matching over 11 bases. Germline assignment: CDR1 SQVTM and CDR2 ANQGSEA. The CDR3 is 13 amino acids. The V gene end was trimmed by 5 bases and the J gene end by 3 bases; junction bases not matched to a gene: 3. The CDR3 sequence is CSVLAGGVYEQYF. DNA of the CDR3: TGCAGCGTTTTAGCGGGAGGGGTCTACGAGCAGTACTTC.

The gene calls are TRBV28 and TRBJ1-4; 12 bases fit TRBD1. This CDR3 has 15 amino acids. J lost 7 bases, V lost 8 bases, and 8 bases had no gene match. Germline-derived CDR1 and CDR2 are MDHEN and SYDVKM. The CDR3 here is CASGGQGASGEKLFF. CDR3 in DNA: TGTGCCAGCGGGGGACAGGGGGCCTCGGGTGAAAAACTGTTTTTT.

CDR3 sequence reads: CASSPRGQTYEQYF. CDR3 in DNA: TGTGCCAGCTCACCGCGGGGACAGACCTACGAGCAGTACTTC. The chain has TRBV18 and TRBJ2-7; maybe TRBD1 (7 bases). CDR1 and CDR2 (germline): KGHSH, LQKENI. The CDR3 loop spans 14 amino acids. V lost 3 bases and J 2 bases, leaving 11 bases between the germline ends.

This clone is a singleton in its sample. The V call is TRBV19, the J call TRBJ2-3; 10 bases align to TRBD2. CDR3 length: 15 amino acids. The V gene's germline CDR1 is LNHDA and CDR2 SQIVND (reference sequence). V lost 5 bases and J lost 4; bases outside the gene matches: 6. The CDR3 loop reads CASSVGLAFPDTQYF. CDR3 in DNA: TGTGCCAGTAGTGTGGGACTAGCGTTCCCAGATACGCAGTATTTT. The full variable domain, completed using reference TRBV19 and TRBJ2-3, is DGGITQSPKYLFRKEGQNVTLSCEQNLNHDAMYWYRQDPGQGLRLIYYSQIVNDFQKGDIAEGYSVSREKKESFPLTVTSAQKNPTAFYLCASSVGLAFPDTQYFGPGTRLTVL.

Here the CDR3 reads CASSIGWAGANLNTEAFF. The CDR3 DNA follows: TGTGCCAGTAGTATTGGGTGGGCAGGGGCCAACCTTAACACTGAAGCTTTCTTT. The genes are TRBV19 and TRBJ1-1; TRBD1 might be the D (6 bases). Germline V lookup: CDR1 LNHDA, CDR2 SQIVND (reference sequence). Trimming pared 3 bases from V and 2 bases from J, leaving 22 bases between. The CDR3 extends over 18 amino acids.

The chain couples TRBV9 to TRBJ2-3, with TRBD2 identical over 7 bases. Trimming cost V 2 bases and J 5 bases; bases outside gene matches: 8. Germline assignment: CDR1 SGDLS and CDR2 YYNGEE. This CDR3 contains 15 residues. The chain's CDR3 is CASSVEGRVIDTQYF. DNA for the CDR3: TGTGCCAGCAGCGTTGAGGGGAGGGTGATAGATACGCAGTATTTT.

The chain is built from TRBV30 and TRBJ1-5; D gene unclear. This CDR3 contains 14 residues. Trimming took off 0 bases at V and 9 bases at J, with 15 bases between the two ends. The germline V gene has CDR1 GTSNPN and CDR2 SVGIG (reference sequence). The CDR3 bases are TGTGCCTGGAGTGTAAAGCGTCAGCCGGGGCCCCAGCATTTT. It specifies CAWSVKRQPGPQHF.

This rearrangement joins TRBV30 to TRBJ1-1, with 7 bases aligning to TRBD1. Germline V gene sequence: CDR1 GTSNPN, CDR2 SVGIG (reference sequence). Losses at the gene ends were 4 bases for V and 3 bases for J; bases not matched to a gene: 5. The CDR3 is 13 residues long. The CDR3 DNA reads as TGTGCCTGGAAAAGGGGGCCGGACACTGAAGCTTTCTTT. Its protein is CAWKRGPDTEAFF.

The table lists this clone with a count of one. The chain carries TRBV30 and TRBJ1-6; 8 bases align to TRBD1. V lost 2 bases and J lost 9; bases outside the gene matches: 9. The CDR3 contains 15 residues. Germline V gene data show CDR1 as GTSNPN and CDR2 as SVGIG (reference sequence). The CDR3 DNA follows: TGTGCCTGGAGTACAGACAGGGGCGCGGTTTCACCCCTCCACTTT. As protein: CAWSTDRGAVSPLHF.

CDR3 bases: TGTGCCAGCAGTTTCAGGGGGAGCCCAGCTAATTCACCCCTCCACTTT. It is translated as CASSFRGSPANSPLHF. The genes are TRBV27 and TRBJ1-6; 7 nucleotides agree with TRBD1. Germline CDR1 MNHEY, CDR2 SMNVEV (reference sequence). There are 16 residues in the CDR3. V gave up 3 bases and J gave up 6 bases; unmatched junction bases: 8.

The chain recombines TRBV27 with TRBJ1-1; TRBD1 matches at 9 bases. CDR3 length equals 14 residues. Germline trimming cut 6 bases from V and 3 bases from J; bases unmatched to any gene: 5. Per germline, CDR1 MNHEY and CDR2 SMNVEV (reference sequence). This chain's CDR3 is CASRRQGVYTEAFF. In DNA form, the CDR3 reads TGTGCCAGCAGGCGACAGGGGGTTTACACTGAAGCTTTCTTT.

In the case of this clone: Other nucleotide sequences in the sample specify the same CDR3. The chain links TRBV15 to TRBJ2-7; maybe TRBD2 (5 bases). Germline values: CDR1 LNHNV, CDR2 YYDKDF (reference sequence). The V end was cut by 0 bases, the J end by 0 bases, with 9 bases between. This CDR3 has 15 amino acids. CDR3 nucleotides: TGTGCCACCAGCAGAGAGCTAGCAGACTCCTACGAGCAGTACTTC. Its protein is CATSRELADSYEQYF.

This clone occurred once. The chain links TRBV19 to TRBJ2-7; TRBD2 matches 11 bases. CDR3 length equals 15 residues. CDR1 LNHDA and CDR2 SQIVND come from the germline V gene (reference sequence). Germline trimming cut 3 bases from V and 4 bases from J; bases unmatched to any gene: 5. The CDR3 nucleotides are TGTGCCAGTAGTATTACTAGCGGGAGAGTATACGAGCAGTACTTC. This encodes CASSITSGRVYEQYF.